A single sample gave rise to the 7 T cell receptor beta chains below, sequenced in a study of human T cells and chemical hapten exposure. TCRdb redid the calling of the RACE reads with MiXCR, one entry per CDR3 protein. In the table there are tens of thousands of distinct CDR3 sequences, about a tenth of which are singletons. Time point reported: pre-sensitization, week 0. Treatment specified: therapeutic diphenylcyclopropenone sensitization with weekly scalp DPC. The sequenced sample was whole blood, obtained in connection with sensitization to the hapten diphenylcyclopropenone (DPC). The receptors were gathered from a woman between 45 and 60 years old with alopecia areata. Some clones in this sample may be carry-over from other donors' samples.

This clonotype was recorded at least ten times. The chain employs TRBV5-1 and TRBJ1-5, with a possible D match to TRBD1 (5 bases). Per the germline V gene, CDR1 is SGHRS and CDR2 is YFSETQ. CDR3 length: 16 amino acids. V lost 0 bases to trimming and J lost 0 bases, with 10 bases between them. The CDR3 coding sequence is TGCGCCAGCAGCTTGGAGGGGCCATATAGCAATCAGCCCCAGCATTTT. This sequence encodes CASSLEGPYSNQPQHF.

This clonotype was observed many times. The gene calls are TRBV28 and TRBJ2-2, with no clear D. Germline V gene sequence: CDR1 MDHEN, CDR2 SYDVKM. This CDR3 has 12 residues. Trimming pared 2 bases from V and 4 bases from J, leaving 2 bases between. CDR3 in DNA: TGTGCCAGCAGTTTACTCACCGGGGAGCTGTTTTTT. Translation: CASSLLTGELFF.

This clonotype was found a few times. V usage is TRBV19 and J usage is TRBJ2-2, with D uncertain. CDR1 LNHDA and CDR2 SQIVND come from the germline V gene (reference sequence). V was clipped by 3 bases and J by 5 bases, with 10 bases between them. The CDR3 sequence is 14 residues long. CDR3 loop: CASSILSRTGELFF. The CDR3 bases are TGTGCCAGTAGTATCCTTTCCAGAACCGGGGAGCTGTTTTTT.

This clonotype has ten or more counts. The genes are TRBV20-1 and TRBJ1-6, with 10 bases matching TRBD1. With V trimmed by 6 bases and J by 10 bases, 6 bases remained unmatched. The CDR3 sequence is 13 residues long. Germline V lookup: CDR1 DFQATT, CDR2 SNEGSKA (reference sequence). CDR3 sequence reads: CSARATGGSPLHF. The CDR3 nucleotides read TGCAGTGCGCGAGCGACAGGGGGCTCACCCCTCCACTTT.

The chain links TRBV19 to TRBJ2-2; D is undetermined. The CDR3 is made up of 11 amino acids. The ends were cut back, 3 bases at V and 7 bases at J, with 3 bases in the middle. Germline V gene sequence: CDR1 LNHDA, CDR2 SQIVND (reference sequence). The CDR3 is CASSMVGELFF. CDR3 sequence (DNA): TGTGCCAGTAGTATGGTCGGGGAGCTGTTTTTT.

The V gene is TRBV3-1, the J gene TRBJ1-5; D unclear. This CDR3 region has 14 residues. CDR1 and CDR2 (germline): LGHDT, YNNKEL (reference sequence). V was clipped by 4 bases and J by 6 bases, with 13 bases between them. The CDR3 region is CASSPNRGFQPQHF. The DNA for the CDR3 is TGTGCCAGCAGCCCCAATCGGGGTTTTCAGCCCCAGCATTTT.

The rearrangement uses TRBV2 and TRBJ2-1; D is possibly TRBD2 (5 bases). Germline CDR1 reads SNHLY; CDR2 reads FYNNEI. The CDR3 totals 12 residues. Trimming took 4 bases from V and 7 from J, leaving 8 bases between them. In nucleotides, the CDR3 is TGTGCCAGCAGTGTAGCGAGGAATGAGCAGTTCTTC. Its translation: CASSVARNEQFF.